A selection of T cell receptor beta chains follows, all from one sample in a study of blood T cell repertoires in COVID-19. Sequencing was performed with immunoSEQ multiplex PCR; in TCRdb, only in-frame clones are kept and a portion is missing. The sample includes some 180,000 clones, about 81% of them seen just once. Sequencing input: peripheral blood. These receptors were obtained from a woman aged 60-75 years with COVID-19, enrolled during active disease. CDR3s include the opening cysteine and the closing phenylalanine or tryptophan. D genes are given only for firm matches. Some rows have no size entry. The others give once, few or many, or a class for an expanded clone.

cdr3_aa | cdr3_nt | d_call | j_call | clone_size | cdr3_length | v_call
CATSRGEGTEAFF | TGTGCCACCAGCAGAGGGGAGGGCACTGAAGCTTTCTTT | NA | TRBJ1-1 | NA | 13 | TRBV15
CASSPRGLQGARNYGYTF | TGTGCCAGCAGCCCAAGGGGGTTACAGGGGGCGCGGAACTATGGCTACACCTTC | TRBD1 | TRBJ1-2 | NA | 18 | TRBV3-1/TRBV3-2
CATPFVGDLDIQYF | TGTGCCACCCCGTTTGTGGGAGACTTGGACATTCAGTACTTC | NA | TRBJ2-4 | NA | 14 | TRBV15
CATSDRDTQETQYF | TGTGCCACCAGTGATCGGGACACCCAAGAGACCCAGTACTTC | NA | TRBJ2-5 | NA | 14 | TRBV24-1
CASSFRLRAIQETQYF | TGTGCCAGCAGTTTTAGACTGAGAGCGATCCAAGAGACCCAGTACTTC | NA | TRBJ2-5 | NA | 16 | TRBV28
CASSQGLGGATDTQYF | TGTGCCAGCAGCCAAGGTCTCGGGGGGGCAACAGATACGCAGTATTTT | TRBD2 | TRBJ2-3 | NA | 16 | TRBV3-1/TRBV3-2
CASSEARGGRHEQFF | TGTGCCAGCAGTGAAGCCCGGGGGGGCCGCCATGAGCAGTTCTTC | TRBD2 | TRBJ2-1 | NA | 15 | TRBV2
CASRETGTIYEQYF | TGTGCCAGCAGGGAAACCGGGACAATATACGAGCAGTACTTC | NA | TRBJ2-7 | few | 14 | TRBV6-6
CASSPRGGSYEQYF | TGTGCCAGCAGCCCGCGTGGAGGCTCCTACGAGCAGTACTTC | NA | TRBJ2-7 | once | 14 | TRBV7-2
CASSWGGQFNNSPLHF | TGTGCCAGCAGTTGGGGGGGGCAGTTTAATAATTCACCCCTCCACTTT | NA | TRBJ1-6 | NA | 16 | TRBV7-2
CASHPSGGLGYGYTF | TGTGCCAGCCACCCCAGTGGGGGGTTGGGCTATGGCTACACCTTC | NA | TRBJ1-2 | few | 15 | TRBV6-5
CASSQVGLAGGSGSVYNEQFF | TGTGCCAGCAGCCAAGTGGGACTAGCGGGAGGGTCCGGATCTGTGTACAATGAGCAGTTCTTC | TRBD2 | TRBJ2-1 | NA | 21 | TRBV3-1/TRBV3-2
CASSLQGESNKAFF | TGTGCCAGCAGCCTACAGGGTGAATCAAACAAAGCTTTCTTT | NA | TRBJ1-1 | NA | 14 | TRBV7-3
CASTYPTIGYVCGYTF | NA | NA | TRBJ1-2 | NA | 16 | TRBV21-1
CAISEWRTSGRAMDEQYF | TGTGCCATCAGTGAGTGGAGGACTAGCGGGAGGGCCATGGACGAGCAGTACTTC | TRBD2 | TRBJ2-7 | few | 18 | TRBV10-3
CASSPGLAEPEQFF | TGTGCCAGCAGCCCGGGACTAGCGGAGCCTGAGCAGTTCTTC | TRBD2 | TRBJ2-1 | NA | 14 | TRBV3-1/TRBV3-2
CASSLQGNYGYTF | TGTGCCAGCAGCCTACAGGGGAACTATGGCTACACCTTC | TRBD1 | TRBJ1-2 | few | 13 | TRBV2
CASSPGLPEGYNEQFF | TGTGCCAGCAGTCCGGGACTCCCCGAGGGATACAATGAGCAGTTCTTC | NA | TRBJ2-1 | NA | 16 | TRBV7-4
CASSFRSEQFF | TGTGCCAGCAGCTTCAGATCCGAGCAGTTCTTC | NA | TRBJ2-1 | NA | 11 | TRBV5-6
CASSFAGASTDTQYF | TGCGCCAGCAGCTTCGCGGGGGCGAGCACAGATACGCAGTATTTT | NA | TRBJ2-3 | NA | 15 | TRBV5-1
CASSRQGQDNEQFF | TGTGCCAGCAGCAGACAGGGTCAGGACAATGAGCAGTTCTTC | TRBD1 | TRBJ2-1 | few | 14 | TRBV9
CASKLEGLADEQFF | TGTGCCAGCAAGCTAGAAGGACTAGCCGATGAGCAGTTCTTC | TRBD2 | TRBJ2-1 | NA | 14 | TRBV6-5
CASRPRTGHSPLHF | TGTGCCAGCAGGCCTAGGACAGGGCACTCACCCCTCCACTTT | TRBD1 | TRBJ1-6 | NA | 14 | TRBV6-5
CASSPRVATNEKLFF | TGTGCCAGTTCCCCTCGCGTTGCAACTAATGAAAAACTGTTTTTT | NA | TRBJ1-4 | NA | 15 | TRBV19
CASNPGGNEQFF | TGTGCCAGCAACCCGGGGGGCAATGAGCAGTTCTTC | TRBD2 | TRBJ2-1 | once | 12 | TRBV7-9
CASSFGQISGANVLTF | TGTGCCAGCAGTTTCGGACAGATCTCTGGGGCCAACGTCCTGACTTTC | NA | TRBJ2-6 | NA | 16 | TRBV27
CASSLWGRLVNSPLHF | TGTGCCAGCAGCTTATGGGGGCGGTTGGTTAATTCACCCCTCCACTTT | NA | TRBJ1-6 | NA | 16 | TRBV7-2
CASSLGLAGVQETQYF | TGTGCTAGCAGCTTAGGACTAGCGGGGGTTCAAGAGACCCAGTACTTC | TRBD2 | TRBJ2-5 | NA | 16 | TRBV7-7
CASSQEREGNYEQYF | TGCGCCAGCAGCCAAGAGCGGGAGGGGAATTACGAGCAGTACTTC | TRBD2 | TRBJ2-7 | NA | 15 | TRBV4-1
CASSDSGRVADTQYF | TGTGCCAGCAGCGATAGCGGGAGAGTGGCAGATACGCAGTATTTT | TRBD2 | TRBJ2-3 | NA | 15 | TRBV9
CASSSSGGELFF | TGTGCCAGCAGCTCTAGCGGGGGGGAGCTGTTTTTT | TRBD2 | TRBJ2-2 | NA | 12 | TRBV3-1/TRBV3-2
CASSYLAGDGYTF | TGTGCCAGCAGTTATTTAGCAGGGGATGGCTACACCTTC | NA | TRBJ1-2 | NA | 13 | TRBV12-3/TRBV12-4
CSSSSQGTGYTF | TGCAGCTCTTCCTCACAGGGAACTGGCTACACCTTC | NA | TRBJ1-2 | NA | 12 | TRBV29-1
CASSIPSGSSYNEQFF | TGTGCCAGTAGTATACCTAGCGGGAGCTCCTACAATGAGCAGTTCTTC | TRBD2 | TRBJ2-1 | NA | 16 | TRBV19
CATSDLPPGSGELFF | TGTGCCACCAGTGACTTGCCGCCGGGATCCGGGGAGCTGTTTTTT | NA | TRBJ2-2 | NA | 15 | TRBV24-1
CASSQAYRGEDLNSPLHF | TGTGCCAGCAGCCAGGCCTACAGGGGCGAAGACTTAAATTCACCCCTCCACTTT | TRBD1 | TRBJ1-6 | NA | 18 | TRBV4-2
CASRRGSRTDTQYF | TGTGCCAGCCGACGGGGGAGTAGGACAGATACGCAGTATTTT | NA | TRBJ2-3 | NA | 14 | TRBV7-9
CSVPEGSRRNFYEQYF | TGCAGCGTTCCTGAGGGATCTAGGAGAAATTTCTACGAGCAGTACTTC | NA | TRBJ2-7 | NA | 16 | TRBV29-1
CASSLAGTGYYEQYF | TGCGCCAGCAGCTTGGCGGGCACAGGTTACTACGAGCAGTACTTC | NA | TRBJ2-7 | NA | 15 | TRBV5-1
CASSLGLRGRVYQPQHF | TGTGCCAGCAGTTTAGGTTTAAGGGGGCGTGTTTATCAGCCCCAGCATTTT | TRBD1 | TRBJ1-5 | NA | 17 | TRBV28
CSTHGGSTEAFF | TGCAGCACCCACGGCGGGTCCACTGAAGCTTTCTTT | NA | TRBJ1-1 | NA | 12 | TRBV29-1
CASSPGPPSGANVLTF | TGTGCCAGCAGCCCGGGTCCGCCATCTGGGGCCAACGTCCTGACTTTC | NA | TRBJ2-6 | NA | 16 | TRBV7-3
CASTRGPETMNTEAFF | TGTGCCAGCACCAGGGGGCCGGAGACCATGAACACTGAAGCTTTCTTT | TRBD1 | TRBJ1-1 | NA | 16 | TRBV27
CASILQGWNTEAFF | TGTGCCAGCATCCTCCAGGGGTGGAACACTGAAGCTTTCTTT | NA | TRBJ1-1 | NA | 14 | TRBV28
CASSSDRPLWTQYF | TGTGCCAGCAGTTCAGACAGGCCCTTATGGACCCAGTACTTC | NA | TRBJ2-5 | NA | 14 | TRBV28
CASSSTELNYGYTF | TGTGCCAGCAGTTCTACAGAGCTCAACTATGGCTACACCTTC | NA | TRBJ1-2 | NA | 14 | TRBV28
CASSSPGTANTGELFF | TGTGCCAGTAGTTCCCCCGGGACAGCGAACACCGGGGAGCTGTTTTTT | TRBD1 | TRBJ2-2 | NA | 16 | TRBV19
CASSLAGREAEAFF | TGTGCCAGCAGCTTAGCAGGTAGGGAGGCTGAAGCTTTCTTT | NA | TRBJ1-1 | NA | 14 | TRBV7-8
CASRKVEDYYNEQFF | TGTGCCAGTAGAAAGGTCGAGGACTACTACAATGAGCAGTTCTTC | NA | TRBJ2-1 | NA | 15 | TRBV19
CASSYSGQGHYGYTF | TGTGCCAGCAGTTACTCGGGACAGGGTCACTATGGCTACACCTTC | TRBD1 | TRBJ1-2 | few | 15 | TRBV6-5
CASSHSGPRDEQYF | TGTGCCAGCAGTCACTCAGGGCCTCGCGACGAGCAGTACTTC | NA | TRBJ2-7 | NA | 14 | TRBV28
CAISAGGRTEAFF | TGTGCCATCAGTGCAGGGGGTCGAACTGAAGCTTTCTTT | TRBD1 | TRBJ1-1 | NA | 13 | TRBV10-3
CASSLASGGTDTQYF | TGTGCCAGCAGCTTAGCCAGCGGGGGCACAGATACGCAGTATTTT | TRBD2 | TRBJ2-3 | NA | 15 | TRBV11-2
CASPGLPKQAFF | TGTGCCAGCCCGGGACTTCCGAAACAAGCTTTCTTT | NA | TRBJ1-1 | NA | 12 | TRBV5-6
CASSLVGPGGDTGELFF | TGCGCCAGCAGCTTGGTGGGTCCGGGAGGGGACACCGGGGAGCTGTTTTTT | TRBD2 | TRBJ2-2 | few | 17 | TRBV5-1
CASSYDRVNYGYTF | TGTGCCAGCAGTTACGACAGGGTGAACTATGGCTACACCTTC | TRBD1 | TRBJ1-2 | few | 14 | TRBV6-2/TRBV6-3
CASSWGVQNTGELFF | TGTGCCAGCAGTTGGGGGGTTCAAAACACCGGGGAGCTGTTTTTT | NA | TRBJ2-2 | NA | 15 | TRBV3-1/TRBV3-2
CAAADRSGYTF | TGTGCCGCCGCGGACAGGTCGGGCTACACCTTC | TRBD1 | TRBJ1-2 | NA | 11 | TRBV10-3
CSVAQGRVGYGYTF | TGCAGCGTTGCCCAAGGGAGGGTTGGCTATGGCTACACCTTC | NA | TRBJ1-2 | NA | 14 | TRBV29-1